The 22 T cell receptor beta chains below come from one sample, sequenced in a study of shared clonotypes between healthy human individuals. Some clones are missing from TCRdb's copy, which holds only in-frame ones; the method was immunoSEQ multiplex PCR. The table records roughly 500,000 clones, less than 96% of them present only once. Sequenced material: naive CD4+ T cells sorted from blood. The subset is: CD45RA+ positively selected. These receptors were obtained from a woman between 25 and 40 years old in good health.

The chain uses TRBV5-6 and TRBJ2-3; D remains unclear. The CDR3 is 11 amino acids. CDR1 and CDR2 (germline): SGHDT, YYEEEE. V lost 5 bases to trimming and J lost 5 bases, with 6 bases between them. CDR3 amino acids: CASRSEDTQYF. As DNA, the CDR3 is TGTGCCAGCAGGTCAGAAGATACGCAGTATTTT. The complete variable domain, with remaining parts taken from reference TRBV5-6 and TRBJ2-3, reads DAGVTQSPTHLIKTRGQQVTLRCSPKSGHDTVSWYQQALGQGPQFIFQYYEEEERQRGNFPDRFSGHQFPNYSSELNVNALLLGDSALYLCASRSEDTQYFGPGTRLTVL.

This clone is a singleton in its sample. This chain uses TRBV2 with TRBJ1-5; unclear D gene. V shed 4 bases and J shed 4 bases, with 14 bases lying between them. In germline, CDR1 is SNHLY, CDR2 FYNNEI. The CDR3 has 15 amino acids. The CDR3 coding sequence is TGTGCCAGCAGTGTGACGGCAGGTGGTAATCAGCCCCAGCATTTT. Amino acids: CASSVTAGGNQPQHF.

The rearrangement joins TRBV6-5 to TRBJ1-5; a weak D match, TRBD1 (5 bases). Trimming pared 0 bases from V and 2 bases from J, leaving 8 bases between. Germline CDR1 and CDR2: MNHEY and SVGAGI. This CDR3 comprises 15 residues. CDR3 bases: TGTGCCAGCAGTTACTCCGCAGGGCGCAATCAGCCCCAGCATTTT. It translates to CASSYSAGRNQPQHF.

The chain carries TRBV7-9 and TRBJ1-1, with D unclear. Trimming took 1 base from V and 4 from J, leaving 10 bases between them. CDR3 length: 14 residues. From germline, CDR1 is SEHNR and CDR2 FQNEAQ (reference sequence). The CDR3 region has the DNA TGTGCCAGCAGCTTAGGGTCTATCGGCACTGAAGCTTTCTTT. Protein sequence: CASSLGSIGTEAFF. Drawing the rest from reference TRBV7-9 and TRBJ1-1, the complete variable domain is DTGVSQNPRHKITKRGQNVTFRCDPISEHNRLYWYRQTLGQGPEFLTYFQNEAQLEKSRLLSDRFSAERPKGSFSTLEIQRTEQGDSAMYLCASSLGSIGTEAFFGQGTRLTVV.

CDR3 amino acids: CASSRTRTGGPEQYF. The CDR3 DNA reads as TGTGCCAGCTCACGAACAAGGACAGGGGGTCCCGAGCAGTACTTC. The J gene is TRBJ2-7, the V gene TRBV27; 10 bases fit TRBD1. CDR1 and CDR2 (germline): MNHEY, SMNVEV (reference sequence). V dropped 8 bases and J dropped 6; count of bases not matched to a gene: 13. The CDR3 is 15 amino acids.

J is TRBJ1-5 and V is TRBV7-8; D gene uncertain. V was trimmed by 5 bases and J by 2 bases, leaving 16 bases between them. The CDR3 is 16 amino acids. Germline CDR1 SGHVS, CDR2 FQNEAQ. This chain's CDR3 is CASSTHGEFRNQPQHF. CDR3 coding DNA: TGTGCCAGCAGCACACACGGGGAGTTTCGCAATCAGCCCCAGCATTTT.

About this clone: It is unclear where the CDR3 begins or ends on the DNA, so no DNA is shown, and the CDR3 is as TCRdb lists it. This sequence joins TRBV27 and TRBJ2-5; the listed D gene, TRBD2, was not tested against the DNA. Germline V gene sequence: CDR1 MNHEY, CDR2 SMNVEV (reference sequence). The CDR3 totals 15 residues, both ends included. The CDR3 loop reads CASSQRFGAGETQYF.

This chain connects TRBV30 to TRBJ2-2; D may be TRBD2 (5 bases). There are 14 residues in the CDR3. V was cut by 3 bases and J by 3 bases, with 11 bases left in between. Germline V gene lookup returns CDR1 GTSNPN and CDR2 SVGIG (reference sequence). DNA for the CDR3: TGTGCCTGGAGAAGGTGGGAGTACACCGGGGAGCTGTTTTTT. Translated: CAWRRWEYTGELFF.

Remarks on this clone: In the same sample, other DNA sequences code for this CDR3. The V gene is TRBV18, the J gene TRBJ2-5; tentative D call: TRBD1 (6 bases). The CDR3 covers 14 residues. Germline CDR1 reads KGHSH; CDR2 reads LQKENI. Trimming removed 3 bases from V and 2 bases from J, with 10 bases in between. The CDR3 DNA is TGTGCCAGCTCACCCCGGACAGATCAAGAGACCCAGTACTTC. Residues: CASSPRTDQETQYF.

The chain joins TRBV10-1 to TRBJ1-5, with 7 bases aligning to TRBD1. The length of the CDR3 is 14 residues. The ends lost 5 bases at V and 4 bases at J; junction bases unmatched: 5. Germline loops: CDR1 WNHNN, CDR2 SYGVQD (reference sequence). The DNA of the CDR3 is TGCGCCAGCAGTTCCGGGACAGTGAATCAGCCCCAGCATTTT. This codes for CASSSGTVNQPQHF.

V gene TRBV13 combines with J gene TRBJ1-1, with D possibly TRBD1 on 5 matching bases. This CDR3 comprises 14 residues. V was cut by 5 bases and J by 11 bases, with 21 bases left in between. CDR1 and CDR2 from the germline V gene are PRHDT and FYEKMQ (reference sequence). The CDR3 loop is CASSTRQPSIGAFF. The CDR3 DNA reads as TGTGCCAGCAGCACCCGACAGCCATCAATCGGGGCTTTCTTT.

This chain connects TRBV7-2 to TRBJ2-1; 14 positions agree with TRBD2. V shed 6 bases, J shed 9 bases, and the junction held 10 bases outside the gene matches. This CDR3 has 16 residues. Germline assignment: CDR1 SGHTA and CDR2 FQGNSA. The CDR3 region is CASSKSGTSGSTEQFF. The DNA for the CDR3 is TGTGCCAGCAGTAAATCCGGGACTAGCGGGAGTACTGAGCAGTTCTTC.

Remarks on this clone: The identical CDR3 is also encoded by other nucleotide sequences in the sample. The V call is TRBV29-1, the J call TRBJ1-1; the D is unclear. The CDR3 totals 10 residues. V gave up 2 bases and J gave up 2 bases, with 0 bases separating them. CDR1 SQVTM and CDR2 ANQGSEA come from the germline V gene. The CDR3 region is CSVENTEAFF. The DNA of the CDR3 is TGCAGCGTTGAAAACACTGAAGCTTTCTTT.

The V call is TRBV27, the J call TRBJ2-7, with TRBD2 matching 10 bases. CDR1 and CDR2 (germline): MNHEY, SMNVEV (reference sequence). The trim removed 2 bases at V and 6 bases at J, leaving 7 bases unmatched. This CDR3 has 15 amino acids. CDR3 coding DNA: TGTGCCAGCAGTTTAAATCTAGCGGGAGATAGCGAGCAGTACTTC. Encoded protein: CASSLNLAGDSEQYF.

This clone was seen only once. The CDR3 protein is CASSFSWDGPGLAGIHNEQFF. The CDR3 nucleotides read TGCGCCAGCAGCTTTTCTTGGGACGGACCGGGACTAGCGGGAATCCACAATGAGCAGTTCTTC. The chain combines TRBV5-1 with TRBJ2-1; 13 bases are a match to TRBD2. Germline trimming cut 2 bases from V and 5 bases from J; bases unmatched to any gene: 19. Germline CDR1 SGHRS, CDR2 YFSETQ. The length of the CDR3 is 21 residues.

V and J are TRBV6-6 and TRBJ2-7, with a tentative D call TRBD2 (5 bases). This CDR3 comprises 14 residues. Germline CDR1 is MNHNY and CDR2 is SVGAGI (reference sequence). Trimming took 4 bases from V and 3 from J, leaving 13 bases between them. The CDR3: CASSLDEGGYEQYF. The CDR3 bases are TGTGCCAGCAGTTTAGATGAGGGTGGCTACGAGCAGTACTTC.

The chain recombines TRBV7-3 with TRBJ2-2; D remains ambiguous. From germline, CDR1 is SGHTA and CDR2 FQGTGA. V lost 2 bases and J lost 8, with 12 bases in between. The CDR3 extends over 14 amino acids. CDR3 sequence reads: CASSLAWLTGELFF. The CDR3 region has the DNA TGTGCCAGCAGCTTAGCTTGGCTAACTGGGGAGCTGTTTTTT.

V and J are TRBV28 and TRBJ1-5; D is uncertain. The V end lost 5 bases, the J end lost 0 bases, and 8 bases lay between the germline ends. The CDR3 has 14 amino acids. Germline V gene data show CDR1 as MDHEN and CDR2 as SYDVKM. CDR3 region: CASSLEYSNQPQHF. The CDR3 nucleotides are TGTGCCAGCAGTCTGGAGTATAGCAATCAGCCCCAGCATTTT.

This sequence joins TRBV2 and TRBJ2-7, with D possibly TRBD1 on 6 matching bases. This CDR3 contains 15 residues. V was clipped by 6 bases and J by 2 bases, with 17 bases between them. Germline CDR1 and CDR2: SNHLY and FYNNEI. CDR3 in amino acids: CASSVRTEQTYEQYF. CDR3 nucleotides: TGTGCCAGCAGCGTGAGGACAGAACAAACCTACGAGCAGTACTTC.

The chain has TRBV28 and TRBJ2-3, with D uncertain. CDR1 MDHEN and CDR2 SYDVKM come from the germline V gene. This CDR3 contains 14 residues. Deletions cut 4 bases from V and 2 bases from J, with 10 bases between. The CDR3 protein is CASSSLRLTDTQYF. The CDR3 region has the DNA TGTGCCAGCAGTTCCCTCCGGCTCACAGATACGCAGTATTTT.

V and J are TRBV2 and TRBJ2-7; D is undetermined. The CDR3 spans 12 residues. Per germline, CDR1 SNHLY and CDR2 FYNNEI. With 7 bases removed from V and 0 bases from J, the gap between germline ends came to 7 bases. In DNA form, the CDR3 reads TGTGCCAGCACCAGGAACTCCTACGAGCAGTACTTC. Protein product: CASTRNSYEQYF.

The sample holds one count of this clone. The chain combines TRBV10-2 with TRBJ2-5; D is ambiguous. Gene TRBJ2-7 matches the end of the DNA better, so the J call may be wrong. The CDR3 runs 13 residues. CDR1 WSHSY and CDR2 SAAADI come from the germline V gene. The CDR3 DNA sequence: TGCGCCAGCAAGGCTAAGGGCGCCTACGAGCAGTACTTC. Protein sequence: CASKAKGAYEQYF.